Listed below are T cell receptor beta chains from one sample, sequenced in a study of T cell responses to AZD1222 COVID-19 vaccine. Clones were read by immunoSEQ multiplex PCR, and TCRdb kept only the in-frame ones, dropping some. The table records over 70,000 clones, 88% of them present only once. The sequences come from peripheral blood, collected on day 0 of AZD1222 vaccination. The receptors derive from an adult in good health. Each CDR3 is given with its conserved first and last residue. D genes are given only for firm matches. Only part of the rows carry a size: once, few, many, or a class if the clone is expanded.

clone size: -; J gene: TRBJ1-3; V gene: TRBV30; D gene: -; CDR3 length: 14; CDR3 DNA: TGTGCCTGGAGAAGCAGGGTTGGTGGAAACACCATATATTTT; CDR3 protein: CAWRSRVGGNTIYF
clone size: -; J gene: TRBJ1-3; V gene: TRBV7-2; D gene: -; CDR3 length: 16; CDR3 DNA: TGTGCCAGCAGCTTAAGGTCCGGAAGCTCTGGAAACACCATATATTTT; CDR3 protein: CASSLRSGSSGNTIYF
clone size: -; J gene: TRBJ2-1; V gene: TRBV5-8; D gene: TRBD1; CDR3 length: 16; CDR3 DNA: TGTGCCAGCAGTCGCCGGACAGGGGGCTTCTACAATGAGCAGTTCTTC; CDR3 protein: CASSRRTGGFYNEQFF
clone size: -; J gene: TRBJ2-7; V gene: TRBV27; D gene: -; CDR3 length: 15; CDR3 DNA: TGTGCCAGCAGTTTTAGGCAGGGAATGGGATACGAGCAGTACTTC; CDR3 protein: CASSFRQGMGYEQYF
clone size: -; J gene: TRBJ2-1; V gene: TRBV5-8; D gene: -; CDR3 length: 15; CDR3 DNA: TGTGCCAGCAGGAGCGTCTCGGGAGCATCAAATGAGCAGTTCTTC; CDR3 protein: CASRSVSGASNEQFF
clone size: -; J gene: TRBJ2-7; V gene: TRBV27; D gene: TRBD1; CDR3 length: 15; CDR3 DNA: TGTGCCAGCAGTCCCGGGACAGGGGGGGGCTACGAGCAGTACTTC; CDR3 protein: CASSPGTGGGYEQYF
clone size: -; J gene: TRBJ1-3; V gene: TRBV5-5; D gene: -; CDR3 length: 14; CDR3 DNA: TGTGCCAGCAGCTTGGAGAACTCTGGAAACACCATATATTTT; CDR3 protein: CASSLENSGNTIYF
clone size: -; J gene: TRBJ2-3; V gene: TRBV6-2/TRBV6-3; D gene: -; CDR3 length: 15; CDR3 DNA: TGTGCCAGCAGTCAAAACTCGGGTGGCACAGATACGCAGTATTTT; CDR3 protein: CASSQNSGGTDTQYF
clone size: -; J gene: TRBJ1-1; V gene: TRBV6-5; D gene: -; CDR3 length: 14; CDR3 DNA: TGTGCCAGCAGTTACTCGACGGGGGGCACTGAAGCTTTCTTT; CDR3 protein: CASSYSTGGTEAFF
clone size: -; J gene: TRBJ2-2; V gene: TRBV2; D gene: TRBD1; CDR3 length: 14; CDR3 DNA: TGTGCCGGGGACAGGGGACCTAACACCGGGGAGCTGTTTTTT; CDR3 protein: CAGDRGPNTGELFF
clone size: -; J gene: TRBJ2-7; V gene: TRBV2; D gene: TRBD1; CDR3 length: 15; CDR3 DNA: TGTGCCAGCAGTAAGGGAGAGACAGGGGCTAAAGAGCAGTACTTC; CDR3 protein: CASSKGETGAKEQYF
clone size: -; J gene: TRBJ2-5; V gene: TRBV12-3/TRBV12-4; D gene: TRBD2; CDR3 length: 13; CDR3 DNA: TGTGCCATCGGGACTAGCGGGGGGGAGACCCAGTACTTC; CDR3 protein: CAIGTSGGETQYF
clone size: -; J gene: TRBJ2-4; V gene: TRBV27; D gene: -; CDR3 length: 17; CDR3 DNA: TGTGCCAGCAGTCCCCACCAAACCGGGAGAGCCAAAAACATTCAGTACTTC; CDR3 protein: CASSPHQTGRAKNIQYF
clone size: -; J gene: TRBJ1-1; V gene: TRBV7-9; D gene: TRBD1; CDR3 length: 15; CDR3 DNA: TGTGCCAGCAGCTTAGGCCGACAGGGTGTAGCCGAAGCTTTCTTT; CDR3 protein: CASSLGRQGVAEAFF
clone size: -; J gene: TRBJ2-5; V gene: TRBV15; D gene: TRBD1; CDR3 length: 14; CDR3 DNA: TGTGCCACCAGCAGAGTTGGACAGGGTGAGACCCAGTACTTC; CDR3 protein: CATSRVGQGETQYF
clone size: -; J gene: TRBJ2-7; V gene: TRBV30; D gene: -; CDR3 length: 13; CDR3 DNA: TGTGCCTGGAGTGTAGACCATAACTACGAGCAGTACTTC; CDR3 protein: CAWSVDHNYEQYF
clone size: -; J gene: TRBJ1-1; V gene: TRBV29-1; D gene: -; CDR3 length: 11; CDR3 DNA: TGCAGCGTTGTACTCGTACTTGAAGCTTTCTTT; CDR3 protein: CSVVLVLEAFF
clone size: -; J gene: TRBJ2-3; V gene: TRBV9; D gene: -; CDR3 length: 13; CDR3 DNA: TGTGCCAGCAGCGAGGACAGTCAAGATACGCAGTATTTT; CDR3 protein: CASSEDSQDTQYF
clone size: -; J gene: TRBJ1-4; V gene: TRBV28; D gene: -; CDR3 length: 15; CDR3 DNA: TGTGCCAGCAGTCAGGGTTGGGCAACTAATGAAAAACTGTTTTTT; CDR3 protein: CASSQGWATNEKLFF
clone size: -; J gene: TRBJ1-2; V gene: TRBV5-1; D gene: -; CDR3 length: 15; CDR3 DNA: TGCGCCAGCAGCTTGGATGGACCGACCCTCTATGGCTACACCTTC; CDR3 protein: CASSLDGPTLYGYTF
clone size: -; J gene: TRBJ2-5; V gene: TRBV5-1; D gene: TRBD2; CDR3 length: 16; CDR3 DNA: TGCGCCAGCAGCCCGGGACTAGCGGGAGTAAGAGAGACCCAGTACTTC; CDR3 protein: CASSPGLAGVRETQYF
clone size: -; J gene: TRBJ1-4; V gene: TRBV4-1; D gene: TRBD1; CDR3 length: 15; CDR3 DNA: TGCGCCAGCAGCCATCCGACAGGGGGTAATGAAAAACTGTTTTTT; CDR3 protein: CASSHPTGGNEKLFF
clone size: -; J gene: TRBJ2-7; V gene: TRBV2; D gene: TRBD1; CDR3 length: 15; CDR3 DNA: TGTGCCAGCCATCTCCGGGACAGGGGTCTGTACGAGCAGTACTTC; CDR3 protein: CASHLRDRGLYEQYF
clone size: -; J gene: TRBJ2-6; V gene: TRBV27; D gene: -; CDR3 length: 18; CDR3 DNA: TGTGCCAGCAGTTTTGGGCAGGGGCGCTCGGCTGGGGCCAACGTCCTGACTTTC; CDR3 protein: CASSFGQGRSAGANVLTF
clone size: -; J gene: TRBJ2-3; V gene: TRBV1; D gene: -; CDR3 length: 17; CDR3 DNA: TGCACCAGCAGCCTGGGACTAGCGGGAGGTTGGTGGGATACGCAGTATTTT; CDR3 protein: CTSSLGLAGGWWDTQYF
clone size: -; J gene: TRBJ2-2; V gene: TRBV29-1; D gene: -; CDR3 length: 14; CDR3 DNA: TGCAGCGTTGGGCAGGTTGCGAACACCGGGGAGCTGTTTTTT; CDR3 protein: CSVGQVANTGELFF
clone size: -; J gene: TRBJ2-7; V gene: TRBV27; D gene: TRBD2; CDR3 length: 16; CDR3 DNA: TGTGCCAGCAGTCCGCGACTAGCGGGACGGACCTACGAGCAGTACTTC; CDR3 protein: CASSPRLAGRTYEQYF
clone size: -; J gene: TRBJ2-7; V gene: TRBV4-3; D gene: -; CDR3 length: 15; CDR3 DNA: TGCGCCAGCAGCCAAGACGGCAGGGGGGGCTACGAGCAGTACTTC; CDR3 protein: CASSQDGRGGYEQYF
clone size: -; J gene: TRBJ2-5; V gene: TRBV19; D gene: TRBD2; CDR3 length: 16; CDR3 DNA: TGTGCCAGTAGTAAACCGGGACTAGCGGGCCAAGAGACCCAGTACTTC; CDR3 protein: CASSKPGLAGQETQYF
clone size: few; J gene: TRBJ2-3; V gene: TRBV21-1; D gene: -; CDR3 length: 17; CDR3 DNA: TGTGCCAGCATCAATGTAACTAGCGGGTTATGCACAGATACGCAGTATTTT; CDR3 protein: CASINVTSGLCTDTQYF
clone size: -; J gene: TRBJ1-4; V gene: TRBV21-1; D gene: -; CDR3 length: 15; CDR3 DNA: TGTGCCAGCAGCACCCACGGGACAGGGTGCGAAAAACTGTTTTTT; CDR3 protein: CASSTHGTGCEKLFF
clone size: once; J gene: TRBJ2-6; V gene: TRBV5-6; D gene: TRBD1; CDR3 length: 17; CDR3 DNA: TGTGCCAGCAGCAAAGGACAGGGGATGACTGGGGCCAACGTCCTGACTTTC; CDR3 protein: CASSKGQGMTGANVLTF
clone size: -; J gene: TRBJ1-2; V gene: TRBV19; D gene: -; CDR3 length: 15; CDR3 DNA: TGTGCCAGTAGTATAAGGACAAAGAACGACTATGGCTACACCTTC; CDR3 protein: CASSIRTKNDYGYTF
clone size: -; J gene: TRBJ2-1; V gene: TRBV11-3; D gene: TRBD1; CDR3 length: 15; CDR3 DNA: TGTGCCAGCAGCTTGGACAGGGCCTCCTACAATGAGCAGTTCTTC; CDR3 protein: CASSLDRASYNEQFF
clone size: -; J gene: TRBJ2-4; V gene: TRBV5-5; D gene: -; CDR3 length: 16; CDR3 DNA: TGTGCCAGCAGCTTGGTGATCGGATTAGCCAAAAACATTCAGTACTTC; CDR3 protein: CASSLVIGLAKNIQYF
clone size: -; J gene: TRBJ2-1; V gene: TRBV7-9; D gene: -; CDR3 length: 14; CDR3 DNA: TGTGCCAGCAGCTTATGGGGGGTCCACAATGAGCAGTTCTTC; CDR3 protein: CASSLWGVHNEQFF
clone size: -; J gene: TRBJ1-5; V gene: TRBV19; D gene: -; CDR3 length: 14; CDR3 DNA: TGTGCCAGTAGGGGACGGAATAGCAATCAGCCCCAGCATTTT; CDR3 protein: CASRGRNSNQPQHF
clone size: -; J gene: TRBJ2-7; V gene: TRBV4-1; D gene: -; CDR3 length: 17; CDR3 DNA: TGCGCCAGCAGCCAAGTAAAGGCGGGATCTGTTCAAGTAGAGCAGTACTTC; CDR3 protein: CASSQVKAGSVQVEQYF
clone size: -; J gene: TRBJ2-1; V gene: TRBV24-1; D gene: -; CDR3 length: 14; CDR3 DNA: TGTGCCACCAGTGCCGGAGGGAGATTGAGTGAGCAGTTCTTC; CDR3 protein: CATSAGGRLSEQFF
clone size: -; J gene: TRBJ2-7; V gene: TRBV5-4; D gene: -; CDR3 length: 13; CDR3 DNA: TGTGCCAGCAGCTCGTCCGGGGGCGGCGAGCAGTACTTC; CDR3 protein: CASSSSGGGEQYF
clone size: once; J gene: TRBJ2-7; V gene: TRBV30; D gene: -; CDR3 length: 13; CDR3 DNA: TGTGCCTGGAGTGTTCGACAGGCGGGAGAGCAGTACTTC; CDR3 protein: CAWSVRQAGEQYF
clone size: -; J gene: TRBJ2-7; V gene: TRBV5-5; D gene: -; CDR3 length: 14; CDR3 DNA: TGTGCCAGCAGCTTCAGCCCCGTCTCCTACGAGCAGTACTTC; CDR3 protein: CASSFSPVSYEQYF
clone size: -; J gene: TRBJ2-2; V gene: TRBV18; D gene: TRBD1; CDR3 length: 15; CDR3 DNA: TGTGCCAGCTCTCGAGACAGGGGGGACACCGGGGAGCTGTTTTTT; CDR3 protein: CASSRDRGDTGELFF
clone size: -; J gene: TRBJ2-3; V gene: TRBV2; D gene: -; CDR3 length: 14; CDR3 DNA: TGTGCCAGCAGACTAGTTTGGAGTACAGATACGCAGTATTTT; CDR3 protein: CASRLVWSTDTQYF
clone size: -; J gene: TRBJ1-1; V gene: TRBV5-8; D gene: -; CDR3 length: 14; CDR3 DNA: TGTGCCAGCAGCTTGTGGGGACAGAACACTGAAGCTTTCTTT; CDR3 protein: CASSLWGQNTEAFF